This note documents a single T cell receptor beta chain sequence. This sample stems from a study of blood T cell repertoires in COVID-19. Study summary: Sites across the United States, Italy and Spain contributed samples from acute and convalescent COVID-19. T cells, B-cell-depleted T cells, or PBMCs provided the cDNA or gDNA that served as material.

Participants, about 18 to 95 years old, spanned under 30 US areas. As processed by the authors: Cell counts per sample came from amplifying reference gene primers. Profiling relied on immunoSEQ multiplex PCR, and the TCRdb table lists in-frame clones only, not all of them. The V and J calls and clone size were taken over from that table, and D and trimming were inferred from the DNA. Among some 250,000 clones listed, just over 90% were seen once. Trimming cost V 5 bases and J 2 bases, with 7 bases left between them. The germline gives CDR1 SGHAT, CDR2 FQNNGV. The CDR3 sequence is 13 residues long. Material: PBMCs or T cells enriched from blood (not recorded which). The chain is built from TRBV11-2 and TRBJ1-5; D not certain. The sequence was obtained from a woman aged 35 to 49 with acute COVID-19. CDR3 amino acids: CASSHGGNQPQHF. DNA for the CDR3: TGTGCCAGCAGCCACGGGGGCAATCAGCCCCAGCATTTT.